This TCR beta chain emerged from a study of Ad26.COV2.S vaccination and SARS-CoV-2 variants. V was pared by 0 bases and J by 2 bases, with 5 bases of the junction left unmatched. There are 16 residues in the CDR3. Germline CDR1 and CDR2: SGHRS and YFSETQ. The method was immunoSEQ multiplex PCR; TCRdb's version includes in-frame clones alone and lacks a portion of them. The sample contains about 680,000 clones, roughly 90% of which appear only once. The treatment was: about 20 received Ad26.COV2.S at low or high dose, single or two shots; 5 received placebo; per-sample allocation not given. Samples analyzed were those drawn on day 63 after the first vaccine or placebo injection.

The source of this sequence is a person between 18 and 65 years old who received the Ad26.COV2.S COVID-19 vaccine or a placebo. J is TRBJ2-5 and V is TRBV5-1, with 9 bases aligning to TRBD2. Sequenced here: peripheral blood, sampled in a trial of Ad26.COV2.S vaccine versus placebo. In DNA form, the CDR3 reads TGCGCCAGCAGCTTGGGGGGGACTAGCCCGCAAGAGACCCAGTACTTC. It encodes CASSLGGTSPQETQYF.